This T cell receptor beta chain was retrieved from a study of blood T cell repertoires in COVID-19. Clones were sequenced by immunoSEQ multiplex PCR, and TCRdb holds only the in-frame ones, with some missing. This sample has under 200,000 clones, with roughly 88% found just once. This clone occurred once. The V segment lost 7 bases and the J segment 4 bases; nucleotides outside the gene matches: 19. Germline loops: CDR1 LGHDT, CDR2 YNNKEL (reference sequence). The CDR3 runs to 18 residues. The V call is TRBV3-1 (or the pseudogene TRBV3-2), the J call TRBJ2-3; TRBD1 aligns across 8 bases. This receptor was obtained from an elderly woman with acute or convalescent COVID-19. Sequences were obtained from peripheral blood. The DNA for the CDR3 is TGTGCCAGCACCCGACAAGTCATCGGACAGGGTGAGGCAGATACGCAGTATTTT. Its translation is CASTRQVIGQGEADTQYF.